Below, 13 T cell receptor beta chains from the same sample are listed, as sequenced in a study of human T cells and chemical hapten exposure. Time point specified: patch test 3, about 24 weeks after DPC sensitization. The treatment: therapeutic diphenylcyclopropenone sensitization with weekly scalp DPC. MiXCR, run by TCRdb on the RACE reads, gives a single entry per CDR3 protein. The table records 100,000 or so distinct CDR3 sequences, nearly 35% of them present only once. The material was whole blood, obtained in connection with sensitization to the hapten diphenylcyclopropenone (DPC). All receptors come from a man aged 40-49 years with alopecia areata. Some clones in this sample may be carry-over from other donors' samples.

This chain joins TRBV29-1 and TRBJ1-2; 9 bases are a match to TRBD1. After removal of 4 bases from V and 8 bases from J, the junction contained 8 bases not matched to a gene. In germline, CDR1 is SQVTM, CDR2 ANQGSEA. This CDR3 comprises 13 residues. The CDR3 DNA reads as TGCAGCGTTGTAACCGGACAGGGGACAGGCTACACCTTC. Translated, it gives CSVVTGQGTGYTF.

J is TRBJ2-5 and V is TRBV7-2; 9 nucleotides line up with TRBD2. Per germline, CDR1 SGHTA and CDR2 FQGNSA. The CDR3 is 19 residues long. Losses at the gene ends were 5 bases for V and 5 bases for J; bases not matched to a gene: 21. CDR3 in DNA: TGTGCCAGCAGCCTCACGAGGTCTAGCGGGATCGGTTCGCAGGAGACCCAGTACTTC. Translated, it gives CASSLTRSSGIGSQETQYF.

This rearrangement joins TRBV2 to TRBJ2-3; 12 nucleotides align to TRBD2. Germline assignment: CDR1 SNHLY and CDR2 FYNNEI. V shed 9 bases, J shed 3 bases, and the junction held 10 bases outside the gene matches. The length of the CDR3 is 16 residues. Written as DNA, the CDR3 is TGTGCCAGTACTAGCGGGAGGTTCGGATGGACAGATACGCAGTATTTT. Its translation is CASTSGRFGWTDTQYF.

The rearrangement links TRBV7-9 to TRBJ2-5, with D possibly matching TRBD2 (6 bases). The germline CDR1 and CDR2 sequences are SEHNR and FQNEAQ (reference sequence). The V end was cut by 1 base, the J end by 4 bases, with 10 bases between. This CDR3 has 14 amino acids. The CDR3 is CASSLGMGGETQYF. The CDR3 bases are TGTGCCAGCAGCTTAGGTATGGGAGGAGAGACCCAGTACTTC.

The V gene is TRBV7-9, the J gene TRBJ1-4; 7 bases line up with TRBD1. This CDR3 contains 15 residues. Germline V gene data show CDR1 as SEHNR and CDR2 as FQNEAQ (reference sequence). V trimming: 6 bases; J trimming: 2 bases; junction bases outside the gene matches: 6. CDR3 nucleotides: TGTGCCAGCAGGCGGGCGACAGGGACTAATGAAAAACTGTTTTTT. Residues: CASRRATGTNEKLFF. Full variable domain (remainder filled in from reference TRBV7-9 and TRBJ1-4): DTGVSQNPRHKITKRGQNVTFRCDPISEHNRLYWYRQTLGQGPEFLTYFQNEAQLEKSRLLSDRFSAERPKGSFSTLEIQRTEQGDSAMYLCASRRATGTNEKLFFGSGTQLSVL.

V usage is TRBV28 and J usage is TRBJ2-7, with D possibly called TRBD1 or TRBD2 (6 bases each). This CDR3 contains 15 residues. CDR1 is MDHEN and CDR2 is SYDVKM in the germline V gene. V was clipped by 2 bases and J by 4 bases, with 15 bases between them. The CDR3 sequence: CASSLPRGLGYEQYF. The CDR3 DNA is TGTGCCAGCAGTTTACCCCGGGGGCTCGGATACGAGCAGTACTTC.

The rearrangement joins TRBV3-1 to TRBJ2-3; 7 nucleotides align to TRBD2. CDR1 and CDR2 from the germline V gene are LGHDT and YNNKEL (reference sequence). There are 17 residues in the CDR3. V shed 1 base, J shed 4 bases, and the junction held 11 bases outside the gene matches. The CDR3 sequence: CASSQGRVGRAADTQYF. Written as DNA, the CDR3 is TGTGCCAGCAGCCAAGGACGCGTTGGGAGGGCCGCAGATACGCAGTATTTT.

The table lists this clonotype with a few counts. The rearrangement links TRBV5-6 to TRBJ2-3; 11 bases are shared with TRBD2. The J segment lost 1 base and the V segment lost 0 bases, leaving 10 bases of the junction unmatched. CDR1 and CDR2 (germline): SGHDT, YYEEEE. This CDR3 contains 19 residues. The CDR3 loop reads CASSLGLAGSGRGTDTQYF. DNA for the CDR3: TGTGCCAGCAGCTTGGGACTAGCGGGATCCGGCCGTGGCACAGATACGCAGTATTTT. Together with reference TRBV5-6 and TRBJ2-3, the CDR3 gives the full variable domain: DAGVTQSPTHLIKTRGQQVTLRCSPKSGHDTVSWYQQALGQGPQFIFQYYEEEERQRGNFPDRFSGHQFPNYSSELNVNALLLGDSALYLCASSLGLAGSGRGTDTQYFGPGTRLTVL.

This clonotype was detected only a few times. The chain joins TRBV6-2 or TRBV6-3 to TRBJ1-1; D remains ambiguous. Per the germline V gene, CDR1 is MNHEY and CDR2 is SVGEGT. The CDR3 runs 16 residues. The V and J ends lost 5 bases and 1 base respectively, with 17 bases between them. The CDR3 nucleotides are TGTGCCAGCAGTCTCCTCCTCTCGACTGGGAACACTGAAGCTTTCTTT. It specifies CASSLLLSTGNTEAFF.

In this sample, this clonotype turned up a few times. V is TRBV10-3 and J is TRBJ2-3; no firm D call. This CDR3 region has 14 residues. Germline CDR1 ENHRY, CDR2 SYGVKD. With 0 bases removed from V and 4 bases from J, the gap between germline ends came to 8 bases. CDR3 bases: TGTGCCATCAGTGAGTCGACCGGATCAGATACGCAGTATTTT. The encoded protein is CAISESTGSDTQYF.

The chain carries TRBV5-1 and TRBJ2-7; 7 bases are shared with TRBD2. J was trimmed by 2 bases and V by 4 bases; bases with no gene match: 6. This CDR3 region has 14 residues. Germline lookup yields CDR1 SGHRS and CDR2 YFSETQ. The CDR3 is CASSTPGLPYEQYF. The CDR3 nucleotides read TGCGCCAGCAGCACTCCGGGACTACCCTACGAGCAGTACTTC.

This clonotype was found a few times. The chain employs TRBV6-6 and TRBJ1-5; D call uncertain. The length of the CDR3 is 15 residues. Germline V CDR1 and CDR2: MNHNY, SVGAGI (reference sequence). V gave up 7 bases and J gave up 1 base, with 14 bases separating them. CDR3 nucleotides: TGTGCCAGCAATTTACTATTGGGGAGCAATCAGCCCCAGCATTTT. Translated: CASNLLLGSNQPQHF.

This clonotype has a handful of counts. The V call is TRBV12-5, the J call TRBJ2-1, with 9 bases identical to TRBD1. This CDR3 contains 15 residues. In germline, CDR1 is LGHNT, CDR2 FRNRAP. J was trimmed by 7 bases and V by 0 bases; bases with no gene match: 4. CDR3 region: CASGLVLGTGNEQFF. The CDR3 coding sequence is TGTGCTAGTGGTTTGGTACTTGGGACAGGGAATGAGCAGTTCTTC.